Listed below are T cell receptor beta chains from one sample, sequenced in a study of CD8 T cells in Susac syndrome. TCRdb redid the calling of the immunoSEQ multiplex PCR reads with MiXCR, one entry per CDR3 protein. The sample yields roughly 160,000 distinct CDR3 sequences, around 94% seen once. Sequencing was carried out using CD4+ T cells from PBMCs. These receptors were collected from a human donor in good health. CDR3s include the opening cysteine and the closing phenylalanine or tryptophan. D genes are given only for firm matches. Where a row states a size, it is once, few, many or the class of an expanded clone; other rows omit it.

j_call | clone_size | d_call | cdr3_length | v_call | cdr3_aa | cdr3_nt
TRBJ1-6 | - | TRBD1 | 14 | TRBV6-5 | CASSKGQPNSPLHF | TGTGCCAGCAGTAAGGGACAGCCTAATTCACCCCTCCACTTT
TRBJ2-3 | - | TRBD1 | 15 | TRBV24-1 | CATSDLDRGTDTQYF | TGTGCCACCAGTGATTTGGACAGGGGTACAGATACGCAGTATTTT
TRBJ2-5 | - | - | 16 | TRBV15 | CATSRAMTGGGETQYF | TGTGCCACCAGCAGAGCGATGACGGGGGGCGGAGAGACCCAGTACTTC
TRBJ2-3 | - | TRBD2 | 20 | TRBV20-1 | CSAQAFQTSGGARSTDTQYF | TGCAGTGCGCAAGCCTTTCAAACCAGCGGGGGGGCGAGAAGCACAGATACGCAGTATTTT
TRBJ2-3 | - | - | 14 | TRBV15 | CATSRGGDTYTQYF | TGTGCCACCAGCAGGGGGGGGGACACATATACGCAGTATTTT
TRBJ2-5 | - | TRBD2 | 13 | TRBV20-1 | CSARGLAEETQYF | TGCAGTGCTAGAGGACTAGCGGAAGAGACCCAGTACTTC
TRBJ2-5 | once | TRBD2 | 15 | TRBV30 | CAWSGGSWGGETQYF | TGTGCCTGGAGTGGAGGGAGTTGGGGGGGTGAGACCCAGTACTTC
TRBJ2-5 | - | - | 11 | TRBV20-1 | CSARVWETQYF | TGCAGTGCTAGAGTTTGGGAGACCCAGTACTTC
TRBJ2-7 | - | - | 14 | TRBV23-1 | CASSPEGDSYEQYF | TGCGCCAGCAGTCCGGAAGGGGACTCCTACGAGCAGTACTTC
TRBJ2-7 | - | TRBD1 | 15 | TRBV10-3 | CAISEGDRVSYEQYF | TGTGCCATCAGTGAGGGTGACAGGGTATCCTACGAGCAGTACTTC
TRBJ1-6 | - | TRBD1 | 15 | TRBV9 | CASSAGQGVHSPLHF | TGTGCCAGCAGCGCAGGACAGGGGGTTCATTCACCCCTCCACTTT
TRBJ1-2 | once | TRBD1 | 18 | TRBV3-1 | CASSHTRDRGQTSYGYTF | TGTGCCAGCAGCCACACCCGGGACAGGGGGCAGACCTCCTATGGCTACACCTTC
TRBJ1-5 | - | TRBD1 | 14 | TRBV5-1 | CASSWTGGDQPQHF | TGCGCCAGCAGCTGGACAGGGGGCGATCAGCCCCAGCATTTT
TRBJ1-2 | once | - | 12 | TRBV20-1 | CSAKTGNDGYTF | TGCAGTGCTAAAACAGGGAACGATGGCTACACCTTC
TRBJ2-5 | - | - | 15 | TRBV5-1 | CASSPPGWDGETQYF | TGCGCCAGCAGCCCTCCCGGGTGGGACGGGGAGACCCAGTACTTC
TRBJ2-3 | once | TRBD1 | 14 | TRBV18 | CASSSTGAADTQYF | TGTGCCAGCTCCTCGACAGGGGCGGCAGATACGCAGTATTTT
TRBJ1-2 | - | - | 14 | TRBV10-3 | CATTISGAGQSSTF | TGTGCCACTACAATATCTGGAGCAGGCCAGAGCAGCACCTTC
TRBJ2-7 | - | - | 12 | TRBV6-2/TRBV6-3 | CASRTFGSEQYF | TGTGCCAGCAGGACATTTGGTAGCGAGCAGTACTTC
TRBJ2-5 | few | - | 12 | TRBV18 | CASSPAGETQYF | TGTGCCAGCTCACCCGCCGGGGAGACCCAGTACTTC
TRBJ2-5 | - | - | 12 | TRBV2 | CASSDAGETQYF | TGTGCCAGCAGTGATGCGGGAGAGACCCAGTACTTC
TRBJ2-5 | - | - | 12 | TRBV29-1 | CSVAADKETQYF | TGCAGCGTTGCAGCGGACAAAGAGACCCAGTACTTC
TRBJ2-2 | once | - | 11 | TRBV29-1 | CSVKYTGELFF | TGCAGCGTGAAGTATACCGGGGAGCTGTTTTTT
TRBJ1-6 | - | - | 16 | TRBV4-3 | CASSQQLTELGSPLHF | TGCGCCAGCAGCCAACAATTAACAGAGTTGGGATCACCCCTCCACTTT
TRBJ2-1 | - | - | 14 | TRBV6-5 | CASSYSHNYNEQFF | TGTGCCAGCAGTTACTCTCACAACTACAATGAGCAGTTCTTC
TRBJ2-1 | - | TRBD1 | 14 | TRBV5-6 | CASSPGTGGNEQFF | TGTGCCAGCAGCCCCGGGACAGGGGGCAATGAGCAGTTCTTC
TRBJ1-5 | - | - | 12 | TRBV29-1 | CSVRSPNQPQHF | TGCAGCGTTAGATCCCCCAATCAGCCCCAGCATTTT
TRBJ2-7 | - | - | 13 | TRBV29-1 | CSACLGVSYEQYF | TGCAGCGCTTGCCTCGGGGTCTCCTACGAGCAGTACTTC
TRBJ1-2 | few | - | 13 | TRBV4-1 | CASSQGASYGYTF | TGCGCCAGCAGCCAAGGGGCAAGCTATGGCTACACCTTC
TRBJ2-5 | - | TRBD2 | 17 | TRBV11-2 | CASSLGSSGGAGETQYF | TGTGCCAGCAGCTTAGGGTCTAGCGGGGGGGCCGGGGAGACCCAGTACTTC
TRBJ2-5 | - | TRBD1 | 13 | TRBV19 | CASSRTGTETQYF | TGTGCCAGTAGCAGGACAGGGACGGAGACCCAGTACTTC
TRBJ2-1 | - | TRBD2 | 15 | TRBV19 | CASSVLAGGLDEQFF | TGTGCCAGTAGTGTTCTAGCGGGGGGGCTCGATGAGCAGTTCTTC
TRBJ2-5 | - | - | 15 | TRBV3-1 | CASSQAGTMMGTQYF | TGTGCCAGCAGCCAGGCCGGGACAATGATGGGGACCCAGTACTTC
TRBJ2-1 | - | - | 14 | TRBV7-9 | CASSLGLAVNEQFF | TGTGCCAGCAGCTTAGGCCTTGCGGTCAATGAGCAGTTCTTC
TRBJ1-2 | - | - | 17 | TRBV6-5 | CASSYSSRLEKNYGYTF | TGTGCCAGCAGTTACTCGTCCCGACTCGAAAAAAACTATGGCTACACCTTC
TRBJ2-1 | - | TRBD2 | 17 | TRBV4-2 | CASSQGSSGGPNNEQFF | TGTGCCAGCAGCCAAGGTTCTAGCGGGGGGCCTAACAATGAGCAGTTCTTC